The next 20 T cell receptor beta chains were all read from a single sample in a study of blood T cells in healthy people across ages. A second PCR, run for roughly 7 to 11 cycles, used a sample-barcoded 5' primer plus a J-beta primer mix. One entry per CDR3 protein, called by TCRdb with MiXCR from the 5' RACE reads. The data contain a few hundred thousand distinct CDR3 sequences, roughly half of them seen just once; the ten biggest clones take up 50% to 65%. Sample: blood. Receptor source: a man in his sixties in good health.

CDR3 residues: CASSLAPGGNYEQYF. The CDR3 coding sequence is TGTGCCAGCAGCTTAGCCCCCGGGGGGAACTACGAGCAGTACTTC. This sequence joins TRBV7-8 and TRBJ2-7, with 7 bases matching TRBD2. CDR3 length: 15 residues. The germline gives CDR1 SGHVS, CDR2 FQNEAQ. Trimming removed 0 bases from V and 3 bases from J; junction bases left unmatched: 5. Full variable domain (rest looked up from reference TRBV7-8 and TRBJ2-7): GAGVSQSPRYKVAKRGQDVALRCDPISGHVSLFWYQQALGQGPEFLTYFQNEAQLDKSGLPSDRFFAERPEGSVSTLKIQRTQQEDSAVYLCASSLAPGGNYEQYFGPGTRLTVT.

The sample holds a few counts of this clonotype. The V gene is TRBV6-4, the J gene TRBJ2-5; possible D gene TRBD2, 6 bases. Trimming cost V 6 bases and J 5 bases, with 19 bases left between them. Germline V lookup: CDR1 MRHNA, CDR2 SNTAGT. The CDR3 runs 15 residues. The CDR3 reads CASSPSWGGAETQYF. CDR3 DNA sequence: TGTGCCAGCAGCCCTAGTTGGGGAGGAGCCGAGACCCAGTACTTC.

The chain couples TRBV20-1 to TRBJ2-1; D gene ambiguous. This CDR3 spans 12 amino acids. Between the trimmed V and J ends, which lost 0 bases and 7 bases, there was a span of 7 bases. Germline CDR1 is DFQATT and CDR2 is SNEGSKA (reference sequence). CDR3 loop: CSARETLNEQFF. Written as DNA, the CDR3 is TGCAGTGCTAGAGAGACTCTTAATGAGCAGTTCTTC.

This clonotype showed up just a few times. This chain uses TRBV29-1 with TRBJ2-4; tentative D call: TRBD2 (6 bases). Between the trimmed V and J ends, which lost 4 bases and 6 bases, there was a span of 13 bases. Germline CDR1 SQVTM, CDR2 ANQGSEA. CDR3 length equals 13 residues. The CDR3 nucleotides read TGCAGCGTTGTCGAGCGGGCCGGAAACATTCAGTACTTC. Its protein is CSVVERAGNIQYF. The whole variable domain, filled in from reference TRBV29-1 and TRBJ2-4, reads SAVISQKPSRDICQRGTSLTIQCQVDSQVTMMFWYRQQPGQSLTLIATANQGSEATYESGFVIDKFPISRPNLTFSTLTVSNMSPEDSSIYLCSVVERAGNIQYFGAGTRLSVL.

On this clonotype itself: One end of the junction does not line up with germline, which may come from a read error. The rearrangement uses TRBV2 and TRBJ2-1; D might be TRBD1 or TRBD2, each matching 5 bases. The germline V gene has CDR1 SNHLY and CDR2 FYNNEI. The CDR3 length is 13 residues. This chain's CDR3 is CVSSVWGYNEQFF. In DNA form, the CDR3 reads TGTGTCAGCAGTGTTTGGGGGTACAATGAGCAGTTCTTC.

V is TRBV20-1 and J is TRBJ2-4; either TRBD1 or TRBD2 may supply D (5 bases each). The CDR3 sequence is 14 residues long. V gave up 3 bases and J gave up 2 bases, with 11 bases separating them. The germline V gene has CDR1 DFQATT and CDR2 SNEGSKA (reference sequence). The CDR3 DNA reads TGCAGTGCTAGTGTTGGGGGTTCCAAAAACATTCAGTACTTC. It specifies CSASVGGSKNIQYF.

The V gene is TRBV5-1, the J gene TRBJ1-2; D uncertain. V was clipped by 4 bases and J by 3 bases, with 19 bases between them. The CDR3 consists of 16 residues. The germline V gene encodes CDR1 SGHRS and CDR2 YFSETQ. The CDR3 sequence: CASSPADVPPDYGYTF. In DNA form, the CDR3 reads TGCGCCAGCAGCCCAGCGGACGTCCCTCCGGACTATGGCTACACCTTC.

This chain links TRBV3-1 with TRBJ2-5; the D gene could be TRBD1 or TRBD2 (5 bases each). V was pared by 0 bases and J by 11 bases, with 19 bases between. Germline CDR1 reads LGHDT; CDR2 reads YNNKEL (reference sequence). The CDR3 runs 15 residues. This CDR3 reads CASSQDWAGRVEQYF. The CDR3 DNA follows: TGTGCCAGCAGCCAAGATTGGGCAGGGCGGGTTGAGCAGTACTTC.

J is TRBJ2-7 and V is TRBV12-3 or TRBV12-4; perhaps TRBD1 as D (6 bases). This CDR3 is built from 13 residues. The ends were cut back, 1 base at V and 5 bases at J, with 9 bases in the middle. CDR3 loop: CASSLGGHDEQYF. The CDR3 DNA is TGTGCCAGCAGTTTAGGGGGGCACGACGAGCAGTACTTC.

The chain joins TRBV6-6 to TRBJ2-1; possible D gene TRBD1, 6 bases. CDR3 size: 16 residues. The germline CDR1 and CDR2 sequences are MNHNY and SVGAGI (reference sequence). V lost 0 bases, J lost 4 bases, and 13 bases lay in between. CDR3 residues: CASSYSPGQFYNEQFF. The CDR3 nucleotides are TGTGCCAGCAGTTACTCGCCGGGACAATTTTACAATGAGCAGTTCTTC.

The J gene is TRBJ2-1, the V gene TRBV27, with 11 bases fitting TRBD1. Germline assignment: CDR1 MNHEY and CDR2 SMNVEV (reference sequence). The CDR3 consists of 15 residues. V dropped 5 bases and J dropped 7; count of bases not matched to a gene: 7. The CDR3 sequence: CASSHGTGGLNEQFF. The CDR3 bases are TGTGCCAGCAGTCACGGGACAGGGGGATTAAATGAGCAGTTCTTC.

The chain links TRBV18 to TRBJ2-4; D might be TRBD2 (6 bases). The J call may be in error: the DNA end matches TRBJ2-5 better. This CDR3 spans 14 amino acids. Germline loops: CDR1 KGHSH, CDR2 LQKENI. DNA of the CDR3: TGTGCCAGCTCACCACGGCGGGACGTGGAGACCCAGTACTTC. This gives the protein CASSPRRDVETQYF.

This clonotype showed up just once. The rearrangement uses TRBV27 and TRBJ2-7; D gene uncertain. Judging by the DNA end, TRBJ2-5 fits better; the J call may be wrong. This CDR3 spans 15 amino acids. Germline values: CDR1 MNHEY, CDR2 SMNVEV (reference sequence). As DNA, the CDR3 is TGTGCCAGCAGTCCCACCCGGGTTTCAAGGGAGACCCAGTACTTC. Protein: CASSPTRVSRETQYF.

This clonotype was picked up a small number of times. The chain combines TRBV20-1 with TRBJ1-5; 11 nucleotides line up with TRBD1. The germline V gene encodes CDR1 DFQATT and CDR2 SNEGSKA (reference sequence). The junction had 3 bases not matched to a gene; V was cut back by 5 bases and J by 3 bases. This CDR3 spans 14 amino acids. CDR3 sequence reads: CSAGQGAVNQPQHF. The CDR3, as DNA: TGCAGTGCTGGACAGGGGGCCGTCAATCAGCCCCAGCATTTT.

The chain uses TRBV27 and TRBJ2-2, with D unresolved. Trimming took 4 bases from V and 6 from J, leaving 18 bases between them. Germline V gives CDR1 MNHEY, CDR2 SMNVEV (reference sequence). This CDR3 has 16 residues. CDR3 amino acids: CASSSGRRAQPGELFF. The CDR3 DNA is TGTGCCAGCAGTTCCGGACGACGCGCACAACCCGGGGAGCTGTTTTTT.

The V call is TRBV12-3 or TRBV12-4, the J call TRBJ2-7, with 8 nucleotides matching TRBD1. There are 15 residues in the CDR3. Losses at the gene ends were 6 bases for V and 6 bases for J; bases not matched to a gene: 13. This CDR3 is CASRLGQGPLSEQYF. Written as DNA, the CDR3 is TGTGCCAGCAGACTCGGACAGGGCCCTCTCTCCGAGCAGTACTTC.

This clonotype was seen many times. The genes are TRBV7-2 and TRBJ2-3; D not certain. The CDR3 covers 11 residues. V was cut by 4 bases and J by 4 bases, with 3 bases left in between. Germline loops: CDR1 SGHTA, CDR2 FQGNSA. CDR3 region: CASSSADTQYF. Written as DNA, the CDR3 is TGTGCCAGCAGCTCCGCAGATACGCAGTATTTT.

The V gene is TRBV20-1, the J gene TRBJ2-6; no clear D. The CDR3 sequence is 13 residues long. V was trimmed by 5 bases and J by 6 bases, leaving 11 bases between them. Germline values: CDR1 DFQATT, CDR2 SNEGSKA (reference sequence). The DNA for the CDR3 is TGCAGTGCTCCCCTAGACGCGGCCAACGTCCTGACTTTC. Its protein product is CSAPLDAANVLTF.

Only a few counts were recorded for this clonotype. J is TRBJ2-7 and V is TRBV27, with 16 bases lining up with TRBD2. Germline trimming cut 2 bases from V and 4 bases from J; bases unmatched to any gene: 17. Germline CDR1 MNHEY, CDR2 SMNVEV (reference sequence). CDR3 size: 21 residues. CDR3 region: CASSLQSGATGTSGRAYEQYF. The CDR3 DNA is TGTGCCAGCAGTTTACAGTCCGGCGCCACCGGGACTAGCGGGAGGGCTTACGAGCAGTACTTC.

The chain joins TRBV3-1 to TRBJ2-1; D not certain. The V end was cut by 2 bases, the J end by 4 bases, with 6 bases between. There are 13 residues in the CDR3. Germline CDR1 is LGHDT and CDR2 is YNNKEL (reference sequence). CDR3 DNA: TGTGCCAGCAGCCAAAGGCAATACAATGAGCAGTTCTTC. This encodes CASSQRQYNEQFF.